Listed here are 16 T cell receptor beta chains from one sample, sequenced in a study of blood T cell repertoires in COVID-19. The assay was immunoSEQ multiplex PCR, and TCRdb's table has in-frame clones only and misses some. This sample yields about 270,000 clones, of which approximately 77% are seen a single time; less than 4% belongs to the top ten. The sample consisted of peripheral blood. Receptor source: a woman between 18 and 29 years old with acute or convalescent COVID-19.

CDR3 DNA: TGTGCCAGCAGCCGAATGGGACTAGCATCTAACACAGATACGCAGTATTTT. As protein: CASSRMGLASNTDTQYF. The V call is TRBV7-9, the J call TRBJ2-3; 9 nucleotides match TRBD2. Germline V gene lookup returns CDR1 SEHNR and CDR2 FQNEAQ (reference sequence). V shed 5 bases, J shed 2 bases, and the junction held 11 bases outside the gene matches. CDR3 length: 17 residues.

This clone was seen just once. The CDR3 DNA reads TGTGCCACCAGCAGAGATCGGGGGGGGGCTCGGACAGATACGCAGTATTTT. Protein sequence: CATSRDRGGARTDTQYF. V usage is TRBV15 and J usage is TRBJ2-3; 8 bases map to TRBD2. The CDR3 is 17 amino acids. The V and J ends lost 0 bases and 3 bases, in that order; junction bases with no gene match: 8. Germline V CDR1 and CDR2: LNHNV, YYDKDF (reference sequence).

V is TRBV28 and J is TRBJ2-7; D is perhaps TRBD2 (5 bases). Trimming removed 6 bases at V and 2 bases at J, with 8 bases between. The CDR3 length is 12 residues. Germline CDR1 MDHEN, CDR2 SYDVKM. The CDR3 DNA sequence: TGTGCCAGCAGGGACTTCACCTACGAGCAGTACTTC. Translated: CASRDFTYEQYF.

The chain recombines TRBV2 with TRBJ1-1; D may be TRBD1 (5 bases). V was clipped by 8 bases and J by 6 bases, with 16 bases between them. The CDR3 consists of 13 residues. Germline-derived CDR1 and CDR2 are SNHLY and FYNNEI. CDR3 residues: CASLRGGRPEAFF. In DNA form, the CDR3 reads TGTGCCAGCCTGAGGGGAGGGAGACCTGAAGCTTTCTTT.

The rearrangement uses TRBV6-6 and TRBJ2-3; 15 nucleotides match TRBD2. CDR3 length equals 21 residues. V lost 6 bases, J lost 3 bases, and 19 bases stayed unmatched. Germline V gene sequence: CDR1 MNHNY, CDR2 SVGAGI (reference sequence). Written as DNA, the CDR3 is TGTGCCAGCAGCCCGTCGGGCGGACTAGCGGGAGGGCCTAATCGTACAGATACGCAGTATTTT. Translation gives CASSPSGGLAGGPNRTDTQYF.

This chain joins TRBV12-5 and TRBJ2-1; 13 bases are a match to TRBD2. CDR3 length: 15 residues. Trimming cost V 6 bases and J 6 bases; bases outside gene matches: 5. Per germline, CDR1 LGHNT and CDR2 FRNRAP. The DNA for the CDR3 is TGTGCTAGTGGAACGACTAGCGGGAGGTCCAATGAGCAGTTCTTC. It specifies CASGTTSGRSNEQFF.

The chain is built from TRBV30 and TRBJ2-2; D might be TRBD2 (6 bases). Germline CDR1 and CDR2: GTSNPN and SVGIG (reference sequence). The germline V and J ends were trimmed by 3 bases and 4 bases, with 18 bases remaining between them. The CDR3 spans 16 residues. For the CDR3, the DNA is TGTGCCTGGAGGTACATCGGGAGACGCGGCACCGGGGAGCTGTTTTTT. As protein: CAWRYIGRRGTGELFF.

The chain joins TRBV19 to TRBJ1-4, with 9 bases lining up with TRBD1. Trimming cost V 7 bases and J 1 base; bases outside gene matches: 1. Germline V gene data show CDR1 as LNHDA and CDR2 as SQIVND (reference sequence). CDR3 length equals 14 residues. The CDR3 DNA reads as TGTGCCAGTAAGGACAGGGGAACTAATGAAAAACTGTTTTTT. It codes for CASKDRGTNEKLFF.

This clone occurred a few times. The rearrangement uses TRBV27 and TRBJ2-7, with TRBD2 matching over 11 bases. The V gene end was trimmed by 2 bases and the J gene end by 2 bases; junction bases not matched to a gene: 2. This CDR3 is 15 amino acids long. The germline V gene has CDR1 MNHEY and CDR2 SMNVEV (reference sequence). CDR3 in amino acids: CASSLKLAGAYEQYF. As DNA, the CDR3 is TGTGCCAGCAGTTTAAAACTAGCGGGAGCCTACGAGCAGTACTTC.

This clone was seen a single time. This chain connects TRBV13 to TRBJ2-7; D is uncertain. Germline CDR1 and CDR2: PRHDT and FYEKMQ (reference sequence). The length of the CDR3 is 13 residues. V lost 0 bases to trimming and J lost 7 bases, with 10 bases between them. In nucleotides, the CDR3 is TGTGCCAGCAGCTTAGGATCAGGTGTAGAGCAGTACTTC. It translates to CASSLGSGVEQYF.

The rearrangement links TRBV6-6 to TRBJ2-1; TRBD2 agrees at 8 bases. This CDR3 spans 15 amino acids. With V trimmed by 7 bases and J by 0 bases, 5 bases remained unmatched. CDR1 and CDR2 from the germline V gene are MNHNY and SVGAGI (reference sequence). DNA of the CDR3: TGTGCCAGCACCATGGGGACTAGCTCCTACAATGAGCAGTTCTTC. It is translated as CASTMGTSSYNEQFF.

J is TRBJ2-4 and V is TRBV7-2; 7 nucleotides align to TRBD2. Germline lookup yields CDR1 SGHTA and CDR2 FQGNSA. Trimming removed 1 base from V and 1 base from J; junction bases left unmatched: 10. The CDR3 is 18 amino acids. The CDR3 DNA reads TGTGCCAGCAGCTTAGGACCCCCTAGCGGAGTGGCCAAAAACATTCAGTACTTC. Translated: CASSLGPPSGVAKNIQYF.

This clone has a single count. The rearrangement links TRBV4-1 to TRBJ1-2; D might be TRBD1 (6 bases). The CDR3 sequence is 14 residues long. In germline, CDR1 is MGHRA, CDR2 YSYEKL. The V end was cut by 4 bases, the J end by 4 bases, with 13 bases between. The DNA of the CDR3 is TGCGCCAGCAGCCCGACGGACAGCTTCTATGGCTACACCTTC. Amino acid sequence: CASSPTDSFYGYTF.

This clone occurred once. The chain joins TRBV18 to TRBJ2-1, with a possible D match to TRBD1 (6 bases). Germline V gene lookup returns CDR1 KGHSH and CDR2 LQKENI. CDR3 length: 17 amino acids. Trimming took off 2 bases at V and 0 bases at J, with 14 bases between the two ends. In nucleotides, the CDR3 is TGTGCCAGCTCACCATTGGGTGACAGGTTCTCCTACAATGAGCAGTTCTTC. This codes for CASSPLGDRFSYNEQFF.

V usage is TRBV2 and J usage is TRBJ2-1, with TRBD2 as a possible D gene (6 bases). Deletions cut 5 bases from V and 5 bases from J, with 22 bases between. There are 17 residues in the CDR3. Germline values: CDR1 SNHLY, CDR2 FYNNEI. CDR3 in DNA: TGTGCCAGCAGTTATGCACTGGAGGGCCTTACGGACAATGAGCAGTTCTTC. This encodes CASSYALEGLTDNEQFF.

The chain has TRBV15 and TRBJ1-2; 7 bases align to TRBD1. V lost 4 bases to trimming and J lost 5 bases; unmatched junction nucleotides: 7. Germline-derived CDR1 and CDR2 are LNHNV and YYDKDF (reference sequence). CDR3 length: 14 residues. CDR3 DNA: TGTGCCACCAGCACCCGGGACAGATCATATGGCTACACCTTC. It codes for CATSTRDRSYGYTF.